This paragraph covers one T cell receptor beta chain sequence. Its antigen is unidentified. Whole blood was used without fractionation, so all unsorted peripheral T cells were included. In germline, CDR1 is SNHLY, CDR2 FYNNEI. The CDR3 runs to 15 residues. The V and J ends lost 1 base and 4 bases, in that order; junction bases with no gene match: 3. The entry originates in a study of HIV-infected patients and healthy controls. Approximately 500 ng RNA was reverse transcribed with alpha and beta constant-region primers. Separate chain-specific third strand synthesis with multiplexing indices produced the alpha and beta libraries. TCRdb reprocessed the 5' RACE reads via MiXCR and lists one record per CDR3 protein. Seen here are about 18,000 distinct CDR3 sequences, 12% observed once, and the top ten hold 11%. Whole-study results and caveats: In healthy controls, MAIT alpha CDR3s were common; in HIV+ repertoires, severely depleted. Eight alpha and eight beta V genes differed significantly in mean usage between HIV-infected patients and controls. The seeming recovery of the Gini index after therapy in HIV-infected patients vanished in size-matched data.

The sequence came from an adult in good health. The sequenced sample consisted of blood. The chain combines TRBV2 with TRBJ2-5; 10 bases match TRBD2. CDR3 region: CASSEVSGGVETQYF. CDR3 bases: TGTGCCAGCAGTGAAGTGAGCGGGGGGGTAGAGACCCAGTACTTC.